These 28 T cell receptor beta chains originate from one sample sequenced in a study of cytomegalovirus exposure and HLA in healthy donors. The PCR had 60 Vbeta and 13 Jbeta primers. TCRdb keeps only in-frame clones here, not all; method: immunoSEQ multiplex PCR. This sample has around 110,000 clones, with over 50% found just once. Sequenced sample: PBMCs. These receptors all come from a middle-aged woman in good health and CMV-seropositive.

Here the CDR3 reads CASSFGSEQYF. The CDR3 region has the DNA TGTGCCAGTAGTTTTGGGAGCGAGCAGTACTTC. V is TRBV19 and J is TRBJ2-7, with a tentative D call TRBD2 (5 bases). CDR1 and CDR2 (germline): LNHDA, SQIVND (reference sequence). The CDR3 consists of 11 residues. V was shortened by 5 bases and J by 6 bases, with 8 bases between the two germline ends.

This clone showed up just a few times. The J gene is TRBJ1-1, the V gene TRBV6-5, with 12 positions matching TRBD1. V gave up 6 bases and J gave up 7 bases; unmatched junction bases: 9. Germline V lookup: CDR1 MNHEY, CDR2 SVGAGI. The CDR3 totals 15 residues. This CDR3 reads CASSSNRDRGLEAFF. The CDR3 coding sequence is TGTGCCAGCAGCTCTAACCGGGACAGGGGGCTTGAAGCTTTCTTT.

The J gene is TRBJ1-2, the V gene TRBV5-6; no firm D call. The germline CDR1 and CDR2 sequences are SGHDT and YYEEEE. Trimming removed 0 bases from V and 0 bases from J, with 12 bases in between. The CDR3 runs to 16 residues. The CDR3 nucleotides read TGTGCCAGCAGCTTGGTCTCGAACCGAGCTAACTATGGCTACACCTTC. It is translated as CASSLVSNRANYGYTF.

The chain carries TRBV6-5 and TRBJ2-1, with a weak D call TRBD2 (5 bases). Germline CDR1 reads MNHEY; CDR2 reads SVGAGI. There are 15 residues in the CDR3. The germline V and J ends were trimmed by 5 bases and 0 bases, with 11 bases remaining between them. The CDR3 DNA follows: TGTGCCAGCAGTCCCCAAAGCGGCTCCTACAATGAGCAGTTCTTC. This translates into CASSPQSGSYNEQFF.

V gene TRBV11-3 combines with J gene TRBJ1-1; D remains unclear. CDR3 length: 14 residues. Germline V gene data show CDR1 as SGHNT and CDR2 as YENEEA. The V end lost 0 bases, the J end lost 5 bases, and 10 bases lay between the germline ends. The CDR3 DNA is TGTGCCAGCAGCTTAGATGGTTCGGGTACTGAAGCTTTCTTT. Protein: CASSLDGSGTEAFF.

The chain employs TRBV28 and TRBJ1-5; D is perhaps TRBD1 (6 bases). CDR1 and CDR2 (germline): MDHEN, SYDVKM. The CDR3 has 14 amino acids. V was clipped by 3 bases and J by 0 bases, with 6 bases between them. This CDR3 is CASSLDSSNQPQHF. The CDR3 DNA reads TGTGCCAGCAGTTTGGACAGTAGCAATCAGCCCCAGCATTTT.

The CDR3 DNA sequence: TGTGCCAGCAGCTTAGGTCAGGGGGGCTACGAGCAGTACTTC. Amino acids: CASSLGQGGYEQYF. The chain employs TRBV7-6 and TRBJ2-7; weak D call: TRBD1 (7 bases). The length of the CDR3 is 14 residues. CDR1 SGHVS and CDR2 FNYEAQ come from the germline V gene. Trimming took off 1 base at V and 3 bases at J, with 10 bases between the two ends.

The CDR3 region has the DNA TGTGCCAGTTCGACAGGGTATTCACCCCTCCACTTT. This gives the protein CASSTGYSPLHF. The rearrangement uses TRBV28 and TRBJ1-6; 7 bases match TRBD1. V dropped 9 bases and J dropped 8; count of bases not matched to a gene: 4. The CDR3 has 12 residues. Germline-derived CDR1 and CDR2 are MDHEN and SYDVKM.

The chain joins TRBV10-1 to TRBJ1-4; weak D call: TRBD1 (5 bases). The length of the CDR3 is 16 residues. V was shortened by 5 bases and J by 0 bases, with 13 bases between the two germline ends. Germline V gene lookup returns CDR1 WNHNN and CDR2 SYGVQD (reference sequence). Written as DNA, the CDR3 is TGCGCCAGCAGTAAGAAATCGACAGCAACTAATGAAAAACTGTTTTTT. Translating gives CASSKKSTATNEKLFF.

V gene TRBV28 combines with J gene TRBJ2-7; 8 nucleotides align to TRBD2. CDR1 is MDHEN and CDR2 is SYDVKM in the germline V gene. The CDR3 runs to 13 residues. V was pared by 5 bases and J by 9 bases, with 9 bases of the junction left unmatched. The CDR3 bases are TGTGCCAGCAGTCCGGGACTAGATTATGGGCAGTACTTC. Translating gives CASSPGLDYGQYF.

The chain employs TRBV11-2 and TRBJ2-5; 9 positions match TRBD1. V was clipped by 4 bases and J by 2 bases; unmatched bases: 8. The CDR3 has 16 amino acids. CDR1 and CDR2 (germline): SGHAT, FQNNGV. The CDR3 DNA sequence: TGTGCCAGCAGCTCTACAGGGGGCCCACTTCAAGAGACCCAGTACTTC. Encoded protein: CASSSTGGPLQETQYF.

The V and J genes are TRBV9 and TRBJ2-1; TRBD2 matches 10 bases. The CDR3 runs to 16 residues. Germline lookup yields CDR1 SGDLS and CDR2 YYNGEE. Trimming cost V 1 base and J 2 bases; bases outside gene matches: 3. The CDR3, as DNA: TGTGCCAGCAGCGTATTCAGCGGGGGGGCCTACAATGAGCAGTTCTTC. It is translated as CASSVFSGGAYNEQFF.

The CDR3 spells CASSIRGTGSYEQYF. DNA for the CDR3: TGTGCCAGTAGTATACGGGGGACAGGGTCCTACGAGCAGTACTTC. The rearrangement links TRBV19 to TRBJ2-7; 9 bases fit TRBD1. Per the germline V gene, CDR1 is LNHDA and CDR2 is SQIVND (reference sequence). The V and J ends lost 2 bases and 1 base, in that order; junction bases with no gene match: 3. This CDR3 contains 15 residues.

This clone has only a few counts. The chain uses TRBV6-6 and TRBJ1-1, with unresolved D. This CDR3 has 13 amino acids. The germline V and J ends were trimmed by 5 bases and 1 base, with 8 bases remaining between them. The germline gives CDR1 MNHNY, CDR2 SVGAGI (reference sequence). The CDR3 here is CASSVGPNTEAFF. The CDR3 coding sequence is TGTGCCAGCAGTGTGGGCCCGAACACTGAAGCTTTCTTT.

The V and J genes are TRBV6-5 and TRBJ1-1; D ambiguous. This CDR3 region has 15 residues. Germline lookup yields CDR1 MNHEY and CDR2 SVGAGI. V lost 0 bases and J lost 1, with 9 bases in between. CDR3 DNA: TGTGCCAGCAGTTACTCCCCCTATGAGAACACTGAAGCTTTCTTT. Its protein product is CASSYSPYENTEAFF.

This clone was seen once. This sequence joins TRBV7-2 and TRBJ1-1; unclear D gene. The V gene lost 5 bases and the J gene lost 11 bases, with 18 bases spanning the gap. The CDR3 contains 13 residues. Germline lookup yields CDR1 SGHTA and CDR2 FQGNSA. CDR3 nucleotides: TGTGCCAGCAGCCCCAGGCTCCTAAGGGAGGCTTTCTTT. Amino acid sequence: CASSPRLLREAFF.

This clone showed up just a few times. The rearrangement joins TRBV28 to TRBJ2-7; no firm D call. CDR1 is MDHEN and CDR2 is SYDVKM in the germline V gene. CDR3 length: 13 residues. V was clipped by 3 bases and J by 2 bases, with 8 bases between them. CDR3 nucleotide sequence: TGTGCCAGCAGTTTCCGGGTACCCTACGAGCAGTACTTC. Its translation: CASSFRVPYEQYF.

The rearrangement joins TRBV19 to TRBJ2-3; 12 bases agree with TRBD1. Germline V gives CDR1 LNHDA, CDR2 SQIVND (reference sequence). The CDR3 is made up of 16 amino acids. Trimming at V came to 3 bases and at J to 1 base, leaving 2 bases not matched to a gene. In nucleotides, the CDR3 is TGTGCCAGTAGTATCGGGACAGGGGGCGGCACAGATACGCAGTATTTT. Its translation: CASSIGTGGGTDTQYF. Full variable domain (missing parts from reference TRBV19 and TRBJ2-3): DGGITQSPKYLFRKEGQNVTLSCEQNLNHDAMYWYRQDPGQGLRLIYYSQIVNDFQKGDIAEGYSVSREKKESFPLTVTSAQKNPTAFYLCASSIGTGGGTDTQYFGPGTRLTVL.

J is TRBJ2-5 and V is TRBV5-4, with a weak D call TRBD2 (7 bases). CDR1 SGHNT and CDR2 YYREEE come from the germline V gene (reference sequence). The CDR3 has 14 amino acids. V lost 3 bases to trimming and J lost 2 bases, with 11 bases between them. CDR3 in amino acids: CASSSGGRQETQYF. The CDR3 DNA is TGTGCCAGCAGCTCGGGGGGCAGACAAGAGACCCAGTACTTC.

This clone was counted between two and nine times. V and J are TRBV5-1 and TRBJ1-1; 8 bases match TRBD1. CDR3 size: 14 residues. V was clipped by 4 bases and J by 4 bases; unmatched bases: 6. Per the germline V gene, CDR1 is SGHRS and CDR2 is YFSETQ. CDR3 protein: CASSGGQEGTEAFF. For the CDR3, the DNA is TGCGCCAGCAGCGGGGGACAGGAGGGCACTGAAGCTTTCTTT.

The genes are TRBV27 and TRBJ2-1; 7 bases line up with TRBD2. CDR3 length equals 16 residues. The trim removed 1 base at V and 0 bases at J, leaving 3 bases unmatched. Germline-derived CDR1 and CDR2 are MNHEY and SMNVEV (reference sequence). Written as DNA, the CDR3 is TGTGCCAGCAGTTTATGGGGGGGACTCTCCTACAATGAGCAGTTCTTC. This sequence encodes CASSLWGGLSYNEQFF.

V gene TRBV4-2 combines with J gene TRBJ1-1, with D possibly TRBD1 on 6 matching bases. The V gene lost 1 base and the J gene lost 7 bases, with 7 bases spanning the gap. Germline V gene sequence: CDR1 LGHNA, CDR2 YNFKEQ. This CDR3 contains 12 residues. As DNA, the CDR3 is TGTGCCAGCAGCCAAGTACAGGGTGAAGCTTTCTTT. Its translation: CASSQVQGEAFF.

V and J are TRBV6-1 and TRBJ2-1, with 11 bases identical to TRBD2. Germline CDR1 MNHNS, CDR2 SASEGT. The CDR3 consists of 14 residues. J was trimmed by 9 bases and V by 5 bases; bases with no gene match: 6. The DNA for the CDR3 is TGTGCCAGCAGTTTACTAGCGGGAGTGGGTGAGCAGTTCTTC. Protein sequence: CASSLLAGVGEQFF.

This clone was recorded a few times. The chain is built from TRBV30 and TRBJ2-7; 7 nucleotides align to TRBD1. Germline V lookup: CDR1 GTSNPN, CDR2 SVGIG (reference sequence). V was clipped by 4 bases and J by 5 bases; unmatched bases: 5. This CDR3 spans 12 amino acids. The CDR3 DNA is TGTGCCTGGACCGCGGACAGGAACGAGCAGTACTTC. It specifies CAWTADRNEQYF.

The chain combines TRBV6-4 with TRBJ1-2, with a possible D match to TRBD1 (6 bases). Germline values: CDR1 MRHNA, CDR2 SNTAGT. V shed 3 bases and J shed 6 bases, with 20 bases lying between them. The CDR3 extends over 16 amino acids. The CDR3 protein is CASSEGFGGRLDGYTF. CDR3 sequence (DNA): TGTGCCAGCAGTGAGGGGTTCGGGGGGCGACTGGATGGCTACACCTTC.

The V gene is TRBV7-2, the J gene TRBJ2-5; 11 bases agree with TRBD2. The tail of the sequence fits TRBJ2-7 better, so the J call may be wrong. Germline V gene lookup returns CDR1 SGHTA and CDR2 FQGNSA. This CDR3 spans 15 amino acids. The CDR3 nucleotides read TGTGCCAGCAGCTCCACTAGCGGGAGTACCTACGAGCAGTACTTC. The encoded protein is CASSSTSGSTYEQYF.

V gene TRBV29-1 combines with J gene TRBJ1-4; 10 positions match TRBD1. The CDR3 is made up of 17 amino acids. After removal of 7 bases from V and 6 bases from J, the junction contained 17 bases not matched to a gene. The germline V gene encodes CDR1 SQVTM and CDR2 ANQGSEA. Here the CDR3 reads CSGVLGTGVARDEKLFF. The CDR3 nucleotides are TGCAGCGGTGTCCTTGGGACAGGGGTAGCCCGGGATGAAAAACTGTTTTTT.

V usage is TRBV9 and J usage is TRBJ2-2, with 7 bases lining up with TRBD2. The germline V gene encodes CDR1 SGDLS and CDR2 YYNGEE. J was trimmed by 6 bases and V by 0 bases; bases with no gene match: 8. The CDR3 contains 16 residues. The CDR3 sequence: CASSVAGLGQAGELFF. The CDR3 DNA is TGTGCCAGCAGCGTAGCCGGACTAGGTCAGGCCGGGGAGCTGTTTTTT.